One and the same sample provided the 23 T cell receptor beta chains below, sequenced in a study of blood T cell repertoires in COVID-19. Only in-frame clones appear in the TCRdb table, and some are missing; sequencing was by immunoSEQ multiplex PCR. The table includes 200,000 to 250,000 clones, roughly 85% detected once. Input material: peripheral blood. The source is a woman in her sixties or seventies with active or convalescent COVID-19.

V usage is TRBV5-4 and J usage is TRBJ1-6, with 8 bases fitting TRBD1. Per the germline V gene, CDR1 is SGHNT and CDR2 is YYREEE (reference sequence). The junction had 3 bases not matched to a gene; V was cut back by 1 base and J by 6 bases. The CDR3 loop spans 15 amino acids. The DNA for the CDR3 is TGTGCCAGCAGCTTGATCGGACAGGGTAATTCACCCCTCCACTTT. Its translation: CASSLIGQGNSPLHF.

The V call is TRBV9, the J call TRBJ1-2; TRBD1 might be the D (6 bases). Germline V gene sequence: CDR1 SGDLS, CDR2 YYNGEE. V lost 4 bases to trimming and J lost 6 bases, with 16 bases between them. The CDR3 runs 14 residues. CDR3 nucleotide sequence: TGTGCCAGCAGCACCCACAGGGTTCGCGATGGCTACACCTTC. It yields the protein CASSTHRVRDGYTF.

The chain uses TRBV18 and TRBJ1-4; tentative D call: TRBD1 (6 bases). Germline CDR1 and CDR2: KGHSH and LQKENI. The CDR3 is 14 amino acids. Trimming removed 3 bases from V and 5 bases from J, with 10 bases in between. CDR3 DNA: TGTGCCAGCTCACCGCCGGGACAAAATGAAAAACTGTTTTTT. This gives the protein CASSPPGQNEKLFF.

The chain joins TRBV7-2 to TRBJ2-1; 7 bases match TRBD1. Germline V gene sequence: CDR1 SGHTA, CDR2 FQGNSA. This CDR3 is built from 15 residues. With V trimmed by 5 bases and J by 2 bases, 6 bases remained unmatched. In DNA form, the CDR3 reads TGTGCCAGCAGCGTCTGGGACAGCACCTACAATGAGCAGTTCTTC. Translating gives CASSVWDSTYNEQFF.

The chain couples TRBV18 to TRBJ2-7; 10 positions agree with TRBD1. The germline V gene encodes CDR1 KGHSH and CDR2 LQKENI. The CDR3 loop spans 15 amino acids. V gave up 3 bases and J gave up 6 bases; unmatched junction bases: 8. CDR3 sequence (DNA): TGTGCCAGCTCACCTTCGGGGACAGGGGAGCGCGAGCAGTACTTC. Translating it yields CASSPSGTGEREQYF.

The V call is TRBV3-1 (or the pseudogene TRBV3-2), the J call TRBJ1-2; 11 bases map to TRBD1. The junction had 5 bases not matched to a gene; V was cut back by 3 bases and J by 8 bases. The germline CDR1 and CDR2 sequences are LGHDT and YNNKEL (reference sequence). The CDR3 extends over 14 amino acids. CDR3 nucleotide sequence: TGTGCCAGCAGCCAGGGGACAGGGGGGGTCGGCTACACCTTC. Residues: CASSQGTGGVGYTF.

J is TRBJ2-5 and V is TRBV28; perhaps TRBD1 as D (6 bases). Germline V gene lookup returns CDR1 MDHEN and CDR2 SYDVKM. CDR3 size: 15 residues. V was trimmed by 5 bases and J by 4 bases, leaving 17 bases between them. DNA for the CDR3: TGTGCCAGCAGTCCCTGGGACACTGGAGTAGAGACCCAGTACTTC. Amino acid sequence: CASSPWDTGVETQYF.

The chain recombines TRBV6-2 or TRBV6-3 with TRBJ1-5, with 10 bases matching TRBD1. In germline, CDR1 is MNHEY, CDR2 SVGEGT. The CDR3 covers 15 residues. J lost 7 bases, V lost 5 bases, and 8 bases had no gene match. Here the CDR3 reads CASSPRGQGEQPQHF. CDR3 in DNA: TGTGCCAGCAGTCCCCGTGGACAGGGGGAGCAGCCCCAGCATTTT.

J is TRBJ2-3 and V is TRBV5-1, with TRBD2 matching 7 bases. J lost 6 bases, V lost 0 bases, and 7 bases had no gene match. Germline CDR1 SGHRS, CDR2 YFSETQ. The CDR3 sequence is 15 residues long. In DNA form, the CDR3 reads TGCGCCAGCAGCTTGGAGGGACGGGACTACGATACGCAGTATTTT. Translated, it gives CASSLEGRDYDTQYF.

This rearrangement joins TRBV29-1 to TRBJ1-4; D remains unclear. The V and J ends lost 4 bases and 7 bases respectively, with 13 bases between them. The CDR3 has 13 residues. Germline V lookup: CDR1 SQVTM, CDR2 ANQGSEA. The DNA for the CDR3 is TGCAGCGTTGGTCGGGGATGGGGTGAAAAACTGTTTTTT. Residues: CSVGRGWGEKLFF.

The CDR3 DNA follows: TGTGCCAGCAGCCTAAGCGCGGGTCTTAACTCACCCCTCCACTTT. Amino acid sequence: CASSLSAGLNSPLHF. This sequence joins TRBV7-2 and TRBJ1-6; D remains ambiguous. CDR1 is SGHTA and CDR2 is FQGNSA in the germline V gene. The CDR3 contains 15 residues. V was cut by 5 bases and J by 10 bases, with 18 bases left in between.

The rearrangement links TRBV4-3 to TRBJ1-3; D call uncertain. Germline assignment: CDR1 LGHNA and CDR2 YSLEER. The CDR3 runs 17 residues. Trimming removed 1 base from V and 0 bases from J, with 13 bases in between. CDR3 in amino acids: CASSQGEYRYSGNTIYF. CDR3 nucleotides: TGCGCCAGCAGCCAAGGGGAGTACAGATACTCTGGAAACACCATATATTTT.

V gene TRBV18 combines with J gene TRBJ2-7; 7 bases match TRBD1. The junction had 12 bases not matched to a gene; V was cut back by 3 bases and J by 4 bases. This CDR3 has 16 residues. Per the germline V gene, CDR1 is KGHSH and CDR2 is LQKENI. CDR3 amino acids: CASSPTPDRVRYEQYF. The CDR3 DNA sequence: TGTGCCAGCTCACCGACGCCCGACAGGGTTCGGTACGAGCAGTACTTC.

The rearrangement joins TRBV7-9 to TRBJ1-4; D is perhaps TRBD1 (5 bases). The CDR3 has 17 residues. From germline, CDR1 is SEHNR and CDR2 FQNEAQ (reference sequence). Trimming stripped 2 bases from V and 0 bases from J, with 13 bases between. CDR3 in DNA: TGTGCCAGCAGCTTAAGCCAGGGATCCGCAACTAATGAAAAACTGTTTTTT. Its protein product is CASSLSQGSATNEKLFF.

Only a few counts were recorded for this clone. V is TRBV5-4 and J is TRBJ1-1; TRBD1 might be the D (6 bases). The CDR3 is 14 amino acids. Germline V gene data show CDR1 as SGHNT and CDR2 as YYREEE (reference sequence). Trimming cost V 0 bases and J 2 bases, with 8 bases left between them. The CDR3 here is CASSLGTENTEAFF. CDR3 nucleotide sequence: TGTGCCAGCAGCTTGGGGACAGAAAACACTGAAGCTTTCTTT.

Written as DNA, the CDR3 is TGTGCCAGTAGTATCCGACAGGGTAGCACAGATACGCAGTATTTT. This encodes CASSIRQGSTDTQYF. The J gene is TRBJ2-3, the V gene TRBV19; 7 positions agree with TRBD1. From germline, CDR1 is LNHDA and CDR2 SQIVND (reference sequence). This CDR3 region has 15 residues. Trimming cost V 3 bases and J 0 bases; bases outside gene matches: 3. Looking up the rest from reference TRBV19 and TRBJ2-3 gives the full variable domain: DGGITQSPKYLFRKEGQNVTLSCEQNLNHDAMYWYRQDPGQGLRLIYYSQIVNDFQKGDIAEGYSVSREKKESFPLTVTSAQKNPTAFYLCASSIRQGSTDTQYFGPGTRLTVL.

V usage is TRBV6-6 and J usage is TRBJ2-7; TRBD1 agrees at 9 bases. V was clipped by 7 bases and J by 2 bases; unmatched bases: 3. Germline V gene sequence: CDR1 MNHNY, CDR2 SVGAGI (reference sequence). CDR3 length equals 13 residues. The CDR3 here is CASIDRGAYEQYF. CDR3 DNA: TGTGCCAGCATTGACAGGGGGGCCTACGAGCAGTACTTC.

This chain uses TRBV27 with TRBJ2-7, with D possibly being TRBD1 (5 bases). The CDR3 loop spans 14 amino acids. Trimming stripped 8 bases from V and 2 bases from J, with 16 bases between. Germline V gene sequence: CDR1 MNHEY, CDR2 SMNVEV (reference sequence). CDR3 loop: CASALDSYTYEQYF. The DNA of the CDR3 is TGTGCCAGCGCGCTTGACAGTTATACCTACGAGCAGTACTTC.

This sequence joins TRBV5-6 and TRBJ2-1; 7 nucleotides match TRBD2. The CDR3 extends over 18 amino acids. V dropped 2 bases and J dropped 0; count of bases not matched to a gene: 11. CDR1 is SGHDT and CDR2 is YYEEEE in the germline V gene. The CDR3 protein is CASSLWWRGLSSYNEQFF. For the CDR3, the DNA is TGTGCCAGCAGCTTATGGTGGCGGGGGTTGAGCTCCTACAATGAGCAGTTCTTC.

V is TRBV5-1 and J is TRBJ2-2; 7 bases line up with TRBD1. Germline V gene data show CDR1 as SGHRS and CDR2 as YFSETQ. The CDR3 extends over 16 amino acids. Trimming removed 4 bases from V and 7 bases from J; junction bases left unmatched: 13. In DNA form, the CDR3 reads TGCGCCAGCAGCACCCGGGACAGTGGTCACGGCGGGGAGCTGTTTTTT. Its translation: CASSTRDSGHGGELFF.

J is TRBJ2-7 and V is TRBV3-1 (or the pseudogene TRBV3-2); D perhaps matches TRBD1 (6 bases). Trimming pared 4 bases from V and 4 bases from J, leaving 11 bases between. Germline CDR1 and CDR2: LGHDT and YNNKEL (reference sequence). The CDR3 runs 13 residues. CDR3 residues: CASSRSGAYEQYF. The CDR3 DNA follows: TGTGCCAGCAGCCGATCAGGGGCGTACGAGCAGTACTTC.

The rearrangement uses TRBV27 and TRBJ1-1; TRBD1 might be the D (6 bases). The CDR3 covers 15 residues. Trimming left V 2 bases short and J 7 bases short, with 17 bases between. Germline V CDR1 and CDR2: MNHEY, SMNVEV (reference sequence). The CDR3 DNA is TGTGCCAGCAGTTTAAGCGTGGGGAGGGGGGATGAAGCTTTCTTT. This sequence encodes CASSLSVGRGDEAFF.

This clone was recorded a few times. V usage is TRBV10-3 and J usage is TRBJ2-1; D is perhaps TRBD2 (6 bases). The CDR3 spans 14 residues. Trimming cost V 10 bases and J 5 bases, with 18 bases left between them. Germline CDR1 is ENHRY and CDR2 is SYGVKD. CDR3 bases: TGTGCCACCCACCCGGGACTCGTTAACAATGAGCAGTTCTTC. Translated, it gives CATHPGLVNNEQFF.